Listed here are 27 T cell receptor beta chains from one sample, sequenced in a study of T cell responses to AZD1222 COVID-19 vaccine. The method was immunoSEQ multiplex PCR; TCRdb's version includes in-frame clones alone and lacks a portion of them. The data show 150,000 to 190,000 clones, roughly nine tenths seen once. The source was peripheral blood, collected on day 0 of AZD1222 vaccination. The receptor set was obtained from an adult in good health.

This chain uses TRBV4-1 with TRBJ2-7, with D possibly TRBD2 on 5 matching bases. The CDR3 is made up of 13 amino acids. V shed 0 bases and J shed 3 bases, with 6 bases lying between them. CDR1 and CDR2 (germline): MGHRA, YSYEKL. The CDR3 region has the DNA TGCGCCAGCAGCCAAGATGGAGGCTACGAGCAGTACTTC. Its translation: CASSQDGGYEQYF.

V and J are TRBV5-1 and TRBJ2-5, with no clear D. The V gene lost 0 bases and the J gene lost 3 bases, with 15 bases spanning the gap. Germline V gives CDR1 SGHRS, CDR2 YFSETQ. CDR3 length equals 16 residues. The CDR3 region is CASSLDSPFGKETQYF. CDR3 coding DNA: TGCGCCAGCAGCTTGGACTCGCCCTTCGGAAAAGAGACCCAGTACTTC.

The chain carries TRBV5-5 and TRBJ2-3; no clear D gene. The germline V and J ends were trimmed by 2 bases and 5 bases, with 9 bases remaining between them. The CDR3 extends over 13 amino acids. From germline, CDR1 is SGHKS and CDR2 YYEKEE (reference sequence). The CDR3 sequence is CASSFRQVDTQYF. CDR3 coding DNA: TGTGCCAGCAGCTTCAGACAAGTAGATACGCAGTATTTT.

The chain employs TRBV13 and TRBJ2-7; the match to TRBD2 covers 9 bases. The CDR3 has 16 residues. The V and J ends lost 0 bases and 2 bases, in that order; junction bases with no gene match: 5. Germline V gene data show CDR1 as PRHDT and CDR2 as FYEKMQ (reference sequence). CDR3 loop: CASSLGPGGRAYEQYF. The CDR3 DNA reads as TGTGCCAGCAGCTTAGGCCCCGGCGGGAGGGCCTACGAGCAGTACTTC.

This sequence joins TRBV13 and TRBJ2-7; D not resolved. The germline gives CDR1 PRHDT, CDR2 FYEKMQ (reference sequence). This CDR3 is built from 13 residues. The V gene lost 5 bases and the J gene lost 3 bases, with 11 bases spanning the gap. CDR3 sequence: CASSAYGVYEQYF. The CDR3 DNA is TGTGCCAGCAGCGCGTATGGCGTCTACGAGCAGTACTTC. The full variable domain, in which reference TRBV13 and TRBJ2-7 provide the parts outside the CDR3, is AAGVIQSPRHLIKEKRETATLKCYPIPRHDTVYWYQQGPGQDPQFLISFYEKMQSDKGSIPDRFSAQQFSDYHSELNMSSLELGDSALYFCASSAYGVYEQYFGPGTRLTVT.

The rearrangement joins TRBV19 to TRBJ2-1; tentatively, D is TRBD2 (5 bases). This CDR3 contains 14 residues. V lost 3 bases, J lost 3 bases, and 9 bases lay in between. Germline V gene sequence: CDR1 LNHDA, CDR2 SQIVND (reference sequence). CDR3 in DNA: TGTGCCAGTAGTATGAGCGGTCTCTACAATGAGCAGTTCTTC. Residues: CASSMSGLYNEQFF.

The V and J genes are TRBV5-8 and TRBJ2-7, with 7 positions matching TRBD1. Germline loops: CDR1 SGHTS, CDR2 YDEGEE. The CDR3 loop spans 15 amino acids. V shed 7 bases, J shed 0 bases, and the junction held 10 bases outside the gene matches. The CDR3 DNA reads TGTGCCAGCTTCTTAACAGGGGCCAGCTCCTACGAGCAGTACTTC. It codes for CASFLTGASSYEQYF.

The gene calls are TRBV28 and TRBJ1-6; 9 positions match TRBD1. Trimming took 3 bases from V and 3 from J; bases not matched to a gene: 3. Germline values: CDR1 MDHEN, CDR2 SYDVKM. This CDR3 spans 16 amino acids. The CDR3: CASSLDRGDYNSPLHF. As DNA, the CDR3 is TGTGCCAGCAGTTTGGACAGGGGTGACTATAATTCACCCCTCCACTTT.

V usage is TRBV6-2 or TRBV6-3 and J usage is TRBJ2-3, with 7 bases aligning to TRBD2. V lost 0 bases to trimming and J lost 0 bases; unmatched junction nucleotides: 18. This CDR3 is built from 21 residues. Germline V gene sequence: CDR1 MNHEY, CDR2 SVGEGT. For the CDR3, the DNA is TGTGCCAGCAGTTACTCGGGTCGACTGGACGGTACTAGCGCTAGCACAGATACGCAGTATTTT. It codes for CASSYSGRLDGTSASTDTQYF.

Only a few counts were recorded for this clone. The DNA of the CDR3 is TGTGCCAGCAGTTACTCGCTTTCCGGGGTCTATGGCTACACCTTC. Protein product: CASSYSLSGVYGYTF. The V and J genes are TRBV6-5 and TRBJ1-2; no definite D call. This CDR3 has 15 residues. In germline, CDR1 is MNHEY, CDR2 SVGAGI. The V end lost 0 bases, the J end lost 4 bases, and 12 bases lay between the germline ends.

V and J are TRBV28 and TRBJ1-2, with a tentative D call TRBD1 (6 bases). V was trimmed by 3 bases and J by 3 bases, leaving 8 bases between them. CDR1 and CDR2 (germline): MDHEN, SYDVKM. The CDR3 spans 13 residues. As DNA, the CDR3 is TGTGCCAGCAGTTTCCCAGGGGACTATGGCTACACCTTC. Amino acid sequence: CASSFPGDYGYTF.

The chain employs TRBV27 and TRBJ1-2; D is perhaps TRBD1 (6 bases). The CDR3 totals 15 residues. Deletions cut 0 bases from V and 5 bases from J, with 13 bases between. Germline V gives CDR1 MNHEY, CDR2 SMNVEV (reference sequence). CDR3 loop: CASSLSRGHSYGYTF. The CDR3 DNA reads as TGTGCCAGCAGTTTATCTCGGGGGCACAGTTATGGCTACACCTTC.

V and J are TRBV28 and TRBJ2-7; 11 bases align to TRBD1. The CDR3 has 15 amino acids. After removal of 3 bases from V and 1 base from J, the junction contained 2 bases not matched to a gene. Germline V CDR1 and CDR2: MDHEN, SYDVKM. CDR3 DNA: TGTGCCAGCAGTTTCGGGACAGGGGGTTCCTACGAGCAGTACTTC. This encodes CASSFGTGGSYEQYF.

The chain joins TRBV29-1 to TRBJ1-2, with TRBD1 identical over 8 bases. The V segment lost 1 base and the J segment 1 base; nucleotides outside the gene matches: 2. This CDR3 has 14 amino acids. CDR1 is SQVTM, CDR2 ANQGSEA, per germline. The CDR3 DNA follows: TGCAGCGTTGAAGGACAGGGGATTAACTATGGCTACACCTTC. Translated: CSVEGQGINYGYTF.

The J gene is TRBJ2-5, the V gene TRBV4-1, with 11 bases fitting TRBD2. V dropped 1 base and J dropped 1; count of bases not matched to a gene: 11. Germline V gene sequence: CDR1 MGHRA, CDR2 YSYEKL. The CDR3 is 19 amino acids. This CDR3 reads CASSQVRMQGTSGQETQYF. CDR3 sequence (DNA): TGCGCCAGCAGCCAAGTCCGGATGCAGGGGACTAGCGGCCAAGAGACCCAGTACTTC.

The count of this clone is one. This rearrangement joins TRBV4-3 to TRBJ2-1; the D gene is possibly TRBD2 (6 bases). Germline V gene data show CDR1 as LGHNA and CDR2 as YSLEER. The CDR3 spans 17 residues. With 0 bases removed from V and 6 bases from J, the gap between germline ends came to 18 bases. The CDR3 DNA reads as TGCGCCAGCAGCCAAGATCGTAGGGCGGGATTTCTCAATGAGCAGTTCTTC. As protein: CASSQDRRAGFLNEQFF.

The chain is built from TRBV7-9 and TRBJ2-7, with 8 positions matching TRBD1. Germline V gene lookup returns CDR1 SEHNR and CDR2 FQNEAQ (reference sequence). This CDR3 is 16 amino acids long. The J segment lost 1 base and the V segment lost 5 bases, leaving 10 bases of the junction unmatched. CDR3 nucleotide sequence: TGTGCCAGCAGCAAAACGGGACAGGCACTTTCCTACGAGCAGTACTTC. Translation gives CASSKTGQALSYEQYF.

The gene calls are TRBV7-2 and TRBJ1-4; D not resolved. The CDR3 is 13 residues long. Looked up from germline, CDR1 is SGHTA and CDR2 is FQGNSA. The ends were cut back, 0 bases at V and 7 bases at J, with 6 bases in the middle. This CDR3 is CASSLASLEKLFF. CDR3 DNA sequence: TGTGCCAGCAGCTTAGCATCTCTTGAAAAACTGTTTTTT. Drawing the rest from reference TRBV7-2 and TRBJ1-4, the complete variable domain is GAGVSQSPSNKVTEKGKDVELRCDPISGHTALYWYRQSLGQGLEFLIYFQGNSAPDKSGLPSDRFSAERTGGSVSTLTIQRTQQEDSAVYLCASSLASLEKLFFGSGTQLSVL.

The rearrangement uses TRBV11-2 and TRBJ2-1; 14 bases are shared with TRBD2. This CDR3 is 16 amino acids long. The trim removed 6 bases at V and 4 bases at J, leaving 5 bases unmatched. From germline, CDR1 is SGHAT and CDR2 FQNNGV. CDR3 loop: CASRTSGRVGYNEQFF. CDR3 nucleotides: TGTGCCAGCAGGACTAGCGGGAGGGTTGGATACAATGAGCAGTTCTTC.

The rearrangement uses TRBV13 and TRBJ2-1, with D maybe TRBD1 (7 bases). With 4 bases removed from V and 1 base from J, the gap between germline ends came to 17 bases. CDR1 and CDR2 (germline): PRHDT, FYEKMQ (reference sequence). The CDR3 totals 17 residues. DNA of the CDR3: TGTGCCAGCAGCTCAGAACAGGGGAGGAGTTCCTACAATGAGCAGTTCTTC. As protein: CASSSEQGRSSYNEQFF.

The rearrangement joins TRBV20-1 to TRBJ1-2; D gene uncertain. This CDR3 has 10 residues. CDR1 DFQATT and CDR2 SNEGSKA come from the germline V gene (reference sequence). V dropped 2 bases and J dropped 7 bases, with 5 bases sitting between them. Here the CDR3 DNA reads TGCAGTGCTAGAAAGGGTGGCTACACCTTC. Its protein product is CSARKGGYTF.

V usage is TRBV7-9 and J usage is TRBJ2-7; 7 nucleotides match TRBD1. Germline V gene sequence: CDR1 SEHNR, CDR2 FQNEAQ (reference sequence). CDR3 length equals 16 residues. The V gene end was trimmed by 1 base and the J gene end by 4 bases; junction bases not matched to a gene: 10. CDR3 loop: CASSLGPGQRIYEQYF. CDR3 DNA sequence: TGTGCCAGCAGCTTAGGACCGGGACAGAGGATTTACGAGCAGTACTTC.

This chain uses TRBV30 with TRBJ2-5; a weak D match, TRBD1 (5 bases). Germline assignment: CDR1 GTSNPN and CDR2 SVGIG (reference sequence). This CDR3 has 14 residues. V lost 0 bases to trimming and J lost 1 base, with 9 bases between them. The CDR3 DNA follows: TGTGCCTGGAGTGTGACAGTGCCCCAAGAGACCCAGTACTTC. Its translation: CAWSVTVPQETQYF.

The V call is TRBV28, the J call TRBJ2-7; possibly TRBD1 for D (6 bases). Trimming pared 5 bases from V and 5 bases from J, leaving 22 bases between. The CDR3 runs to 16 residues. Per the germline V gene, CDR1 is MDHEN and CDR2 is SYDVKM. In nucleotides, the CDR3 is TGTGCCAGCAGTCCGATAACGACAGGTCCTCGCCACGAGCAGTACTTC. The encoded protein is CASSPITTGPRHEQYF.

This clone was counted a single time. The chain carries TRBV29-1 and TRBJ2-1; the match to TRBD2 covers 10 bases. CDR3 length equals 18 residues. Germline CDR1 is SQVTM and CDR2 is ANQGSEA. The V gene end was trimmed by 6 bases and the J gene end by 5 bases; junction bases not matched to a gene: 19. This CDR3 reads CSVLWTSGYPFQDNEQFF. CDR3 sequence (DNA): TGCAGCGTCCTATGGACTAGCGGATATCCTTTTCAGGACAATGAGCAGTTCTTC.

This chain connects TRBV3-1 (or the pseudogene TRBV3-2) to TRBJ2-7; 9 bases match TRBD1. This CDR3 has 17 amino acids. Germline V gene sequence: CDR1 LGHDT, CDR2 YNNKEL (reference sequence). V was clipped by 4 bases and J by 2 bases; unmatched bases: 12. The CDR3: CASSPRGETGGTYEQYF. The CDR3 bases are TGTGCCAGCAGCCCTAGGGGAGAGACAGGGGGAACCTACGAGCAGTACTTC.

The chain uses TRBV5-4 and TRBJ1-4, with 7 bases that match TRBD1. The CDR3 loop spans 14 amino acids. CDR1 SGHNT and CDR2 YYREEE come from the germline V gene (reference sequence). Germline trimming cut 2 bases from V and 7 bases from J; bases unmatched to any gene: 5. Here the CDR3 reads CASSLTGAGEKLFF. DNA of the CDR3: TGTGCCAGCAGCTTAACAGGGGCGGGTGAAAAACTGTTTTTT.